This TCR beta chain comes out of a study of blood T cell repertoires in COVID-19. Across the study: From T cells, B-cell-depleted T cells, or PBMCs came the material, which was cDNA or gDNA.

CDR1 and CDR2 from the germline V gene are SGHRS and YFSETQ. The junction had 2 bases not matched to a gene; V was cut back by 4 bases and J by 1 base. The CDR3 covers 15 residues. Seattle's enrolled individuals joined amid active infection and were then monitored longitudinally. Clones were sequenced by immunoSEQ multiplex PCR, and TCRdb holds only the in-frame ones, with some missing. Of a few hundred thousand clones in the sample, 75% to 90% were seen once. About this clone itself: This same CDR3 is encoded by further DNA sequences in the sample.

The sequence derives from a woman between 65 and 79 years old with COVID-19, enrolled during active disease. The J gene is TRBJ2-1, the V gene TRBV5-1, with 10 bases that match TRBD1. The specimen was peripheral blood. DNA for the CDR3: TGCGCCAGCAGCCAGGGACAGGGGTCCTACAATGAGCAGTTCTTC. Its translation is CASSQGQGSYNEQFF.